Described below is a single T cell receptor (beta chain) sequence and its context. Its antigen is as yet unknown. The record originates from a study of identical twins. General observations from the study: Fewer insertions marked abundant cord blood beta clonotypes; young adult naive trended weakly, memory not at all.

The cDNA had a unique molecular identifier and a template-switch universal primer site. In TCRdb, the 5' RACE reads were re-called with MiXCR into one record per CDR3 protein. The sample records approximately 500,000 distinct CDR3 sequences, approximately 24% being singletons. The same data also went into a second study, on T cells expressing NK-cell markers.

The receptor's source is a woman aged 18 to 35 in good health. What was sequenced was CD4+ T cells sorted from blood.

This chain's CDR3 is CASARTGDLLSKETQYF. The CDR3 region has the DNA TGCGCCAGCGCACGGACAGGGGACCTACTTTCAAAAGAGACCCAGTACTTC. The chain joins TRBV5-1 to TRBJ2-5; 9 positions match TRBD1. The CDR3 has 17 residues. Germline trimming cut 7 bases from V and 3 bases from J; bases unmatched to any gene: 16. Germline V lookup: CDR1 SGHRS, CDR2 YFSETQ.